The 28 T cell receptor beta chains below come from one sample, sequenced in a study of blood T cell repertoires in COVID-19 (dated by TCRdb to 2019 to 2021). The library was generated by the immunoSEQ multiplex PCR assay. The table was pulled from immuneACCESS by TCRdb, which kept in-frame rearrangements only. Such tables lose some clones; where checked, under half of the loss comes from unresolved V genes, and the rest has no known cause. Here the sample has around 150,000 clones; about four fifths occur a single time. The ten most abundant clones make up 11% of the sample. Sequencing input: peripheral blood. These receptors were obtained from a man between 60 and 75 years old with active or convalescent COVID-19.

The chain is built from TRBV4-2 and TRBJ2-1, with D maybe TRBD2 (6 bases). Germline CDR1 reads LGHNA; CDR2 reads YNFKEQ. The CDR3 contains 13 residues. The V end lost 0 bases, the J end lost 10 bases, and 10 bases lay between the germline ends. The CDR3 here is CASSQDPGGEQFF. The DNA for the CDR3 is TGTGCCAGCAGCCAAGACCCCGGGGGAGAGCAGTTCTTC.

The chain couples TRBV4-1 to TRBJ2-7; 9 nucleotides align to TRBD2. The CDR3 sequence is 16 residues long. Germline V gene sequence: CDR1 MGHRA, CDR2 YSYEKL. Trimming removed 0 bases from V and 4 bases from J; junction bases left unmatched: 7. CDR3 coding DNA: TGCGCCAGCAGCCAAGATCCTGGGCTAGCGGGGTACGAGCAGTACTTC. Its protein product is CASSQDPGLAGYEQYF.

This clone was detected only once. V and J are TRBV18 and TRBJ1-1; D gene uncertain. This CDR3 has 14 residues. Germline CDR1 KGHSH, CDR2 LQKENI. The germline V and J ends were trimmed by 2 bases and 2 bases, with 9 bases remaining between them. CDR3 residues: CASSPFGGNTEAFF. The CDR3 DNA is TGTGCCAGCTCACCATTTGGCGGCAACACTGAAGCTTTCTTT.

The chain recombines TRBV13 with TRBJ1-4; 7 bases line up with TRBD1. After removal of 5 bases from V and 8 bases from J, the junction contained 8 bases not matched to a gene. The CDR3 is 14 amino acids. Germline CDR1 and CDR2: PRHDT and FYEKMQ (reference sequence). CDR3 coding DNA: TGTGCCAGCAGCCCGCGACAGGGTGGGGAAAAACTGTTTTTT. It encodes CASSPRQGGEKLFF.

The J gene is TRBJ2-5, the V gene TRBV5-1; 11 bases agree with TRBD2. Germline-derived CDR1 and CDR2 are SGHRS and YFSETQ. CDR3 length: 14 residues. V shed 3 bases and J 5 bases; nucleotides not matched to a gene: 3. The DNA of the CDR3 is TGCGCCAGCAGCTCCCGGACTAGCGGGGAGACCCAGTACTTC. Amino acid sequence: CASSSRTSGETQYF.

The rearrangement joins TRBV6-6 to TRBJ1-5; D possibly corresponds to TRBD1 (5 bases). V shed 0 bases and J shed 6 bases, with 9 bases lying between them. Germline V gene sequence: CDR1 MNHNY, CDR2 SVGAGI (reference sequence). This CDR3 has 14 residues. The CDR3 here is CASSYSGEGQPQHF. DNA for the CDR3: TGTGCCAGCAGTTACTCAGGGGAAGGTCAGCCCCAGCATTTT.

For the CDR3, the DNA is TGTGCCAGCAGCTTGTCAGGGGACGGTGAAAAACTGTTTTTT. Amino acid sequence: CASSLSGDGEKLFF. V and J are TRBV5-4 and TRBJ1-4, with D possibly TRBD1 on 6 matching bases. The V and J ends lost 1 base and 7 bases respectively, with 11 bases between them. The CDR3 contains 14 residues. CDR1 is SGHNT, CDR2 YYREEE, per germline (reference sequence).

This clone came up a few times. The chain has TRBV6-6 and TRBJ2-5, with 14 bases fitting TRBD2. V shed 5 bases and J 6 bases; nucleotides not matched to a gene: 11. The germline V gene has CDR1 MNHNY and CDR2 SVGAGI (reference sequence). The CDR3 has 17 amino acids. The CDR3 DNA follows: TGTGCCAGCAGTCCCGGGGGGACTAGCGGGAGTAGGAAGACCCAGTACTTC. Translated: CASSPGGTSGSRKTQYF.

The CDR3 nucleotides are TGTGCCAGCAGCCCCAGACTAGCAGCGGCAGATACGCAGTATTTT. Its protein product is CASSPRLAAADTQYF. The chain is built from TRBV9 and TRBJ2-3; 7 bases line up with TRBD2. This CDR3 is built from 15 residues. CDR1 and CDR2 from the germline V gene are SGDLS and YYNGEE. Losses at the gene ends were 4 bases for V and 4 bases for J; bases not matched to a gene: 9.

The chain recombines TRBV6-2 or TRBV6-3 with TRBJ2-5; 15 positions match TRBD2. The germline V gene encodes CDR1 MNHEY and CDR2 SVGEGT. The CDR3 has 17 amino acids. The V gene end was trimmed by 2 bases and the J gene end by 5 bases; junction bases not matched to a gene: 6. DNA for the CDR3: TGTGCCAGCAGTTACGGACTAGCGGGAGGGGTCGGGGAGACCCAGTACTTC. Translation: CASSYGLAGGVGETQYF.

This clone was detected once. The J gene is TRBJ2-3, the V gene TRBV5-4, with D tentatively TRBD1 (6 bases). Per germline, CDR1 SGHNT and CDR2 YYREEE (reference sequence). V was clipped by 3 bases and J by 5 bases, with 16 bases between them. There are 15 residues in the CDR3. The CDR3 is CASSYADSLQDTQYF. The CDR3 nucleotides read TGTGCCAGCAGCTACGCGGACAGTCTTCAAGATACGCAGTATTTT.

This clone is labeled as medium-sized (0.01 to 0.1%). The chain combines TRBV9 with TRBJ2-2; the match to TRBD2 covers 8 bases. The germline V gene has CDR1 SGDLS and CDR2 YYNGEE. This CDR3 region has 16 residues. V shed 0 bases, J shed 8 bases, and the junction held 9 bases outside the gene matches. The CDR3 DNA sequence: TGTGCCAGCAGCGTAGCCGGGACTAGTTTGGTTGGGGAGCTGTTTTTT. This codes for CASSVAGTSLVGELFF. Using reference TRBV9 and TRBJ2-2 for the parts outside the CDR3, the full variable domain is DSGVTQTPKHLITATGQRVTLRCSPRSGDLSVYWYQQSLDQGLQFLIQYYNGEERAKGNILERFSAQQFPDLHSELNLSSLELGDSALYFCASSVAGTSLVGELFFGEGSRLTVL.

Many counts were recorded for this clone. The J gene is TRBJ2-1, the V gene TRBV28; 8 bases map to TRBD2. CDR1 and CDR2 from the germline V gene are MDHEN and SYDVKM. The J segment lost 4 bases and the V segment lost 7 bases, leaving 6 bases of the junction unmatched. The CDR3 length is 14 residues. The CDR3 loop reads CASMISGNYNEQFF. The CDR3 bases are TGTGCCAGCATGATTAGCGGGAATTACAATGAGCAGTTCTTC.

This chain links TRBV18 with TRBJ1-5; TRBD1 agrees at 7 bases. V shed 3 bases and J 3 bases; nucleotides not matched to a gene: 8. In germline, CDR1 is KGHSH, CDR2 LQKENI. The CDR3 covers 16 residues. CDR3 in DNA: TGTGCCAGCTCACCCCGACAGGGTGGGCACAATCAGCCCCAGCATTTT. This sequence encodes CASSPRQGGHNQPQHF.

The chain carries TRBV5-5 and TRBJ1-1; maybe TRBD1 (5 bases). Germline lookup yields CDR1 SGHKS and CDR2 YYEKEE (reference sequence). The CDR3 has 14 amino acids. V dropped 4 bases and J dropped 2 bases, with 12 bases sitting between them. In DNA, the CDR3 is TGTGCCAGCAGCACCTGGGGCGGAAACACTGAAGCTTTCTTT. This codes for CASSTWGGNTEAFF.

This clone was detected many times. The chain links TRBV5-4 to TRBJ2-7, with a weak D call TRBD1 (6 bases). CDR1 and CDR2 (germline): SGHNT, YYREEE (reference sequence). Trimming shortened V by 4 bases and J by 6 bases, and 14 bases separated the two germline ends. This CDR3 is built from 13 residues. CDR3 in DNA: TGTGCCAGCAGCCGCAACAGGGACGTCGAGCAGTACTTC. This codes for CASSRNRDVEQYF.

The rearrangement uses TRBV5-8 and TRBJ1-2; 7 bases align to TRBD1. Unmatched junction bases numbered 8, after V lost 4 bases and J lost 2 bases. The CDR3 contains 15 residues. Germline assignment: CDR1 SGHTS and CDR2 YDEGEE. CDR3 bases: TGTGCCAGCAGCGGACCGACAGGGACCAACTATGGCTACACCTTC. It translates to CASSGPTGTNYGYTF. The whole variable domain, filled in from reference TRBV5-8 and TRBJ1-2, reads EAGVTQSPTHLIKTRGQQATLRCSPISGHTSVYWYQQALGLGLQFLLWYDEGEERNRGNFPPRFSGRQFPNYSSELNVNALELEDSALYLCASSGPTGTNYGYTFGSGTRLTVV.

The V call is TRBV19, the J call TRBJ2-1, with 13 bases that match TRBD2. Trimming cost V 5 bases and J 2 bases; bases outside gene matches: 6. Germline CDR1 and CDR2: LNHDA and SQIVND (reference sequence). CDR3 length equals 17 residues. In nucleotides, the CDR3 is TGTGCCAGTAGTCTTACCGGGACTAGCGGGACCTACAATGAGCAGTTCTTC. This gives the protein CASSLTGTSGTYNEQFF. Filled out from reference TRBV19 and TRBJ2-1, the complete variable domain reads DGGITQSPKYLFRKEGQNVTLSCEQNLNHDAMYWYRQDPGQGLRLIYYSQIVNDFQKGDIAEGYSVSREKKESFPLTVTSAQKNPTAFYLCASSLTGTSGTYNEQFFGPGTRLTVL.

The J gene is TRBJ2-1, the V gene TRBV10-2, with D possibly TRBD1 on 5 matching bases. Trimming left V 2 bases short and J 13 bases short, with 12 bases between. The CDR3 consists of 12 residues. From germline, CDR1 is WSHSY and CDR2 SAAADI. CDR3 nucleotides: TGCGCCAGCAGTGAGACCCAGGGTAACCAGTTCTTC. This gives the protein CASSETQGNQFF.

J is TRBJ1-2 and V is TRBV5-1; 8 bases align to TRBD1. CDR1 is SGHRS and CDR2 is YFSETQ in the germline V gene. The V gene end was trimmed by 0 bases and the J gene end by 4 bases; junction bases not matched to a gene: 2. The CDR3 length is 14 residues. The CDR3: CASSLAGTGYGYTF. CDR3 in DNA: TGCGCCAGCAGCTTGGCGGGGACAGGCTATGGCTACACCTTC. The whole variable domain, filled in from reference TRBV5-1 and TRBJ1-2, reads KAGVTQTPRYLIKTRGQQVTLSCSPISGHRSVSWYQQTPGQGLQFLFEYFSETQRNKGNFPGRFSGRQFSNSRSEMNVSTLELGDSALYLCASSLAGTGYGYTFGSGTRLTVV.

The chain joins TRBV4-1 to TRBJ1-1; 9 nucleotides line up with TRBD1. This CDR3 has 15 amino acids. Germline CDR1 is MGHRA and CDR2 is YSYEKL. J lost 3 bases, V lost 1 base, and 3 bases had no gene match. CDR3 loop: CASSQGQGGYTEAFF. In DNA form, the CDR3 reads TGCGCCAGCAGCCAAGGACAGGGGGGATACACTGAAGCTTTCTTT.

The chain carries TRBV27 and TRBJ1-5; D is unclear. The CDR3 consists of 12 residues. V gave up 2 bases and J gave up 7 bases, with 6 bases separating them. From germline, CDR1 is MNHEY and CDR2 SMNVEV (reference sequence). The CDR3 region is CASSLGGQPQHF. In DNA, the CDR3 is TGTGCCAGCAGTTTAGGCGGACAGCCCCAGCATTTT.

The V gene is TRBV5-4, the J gene TRBJ2-2; TRBD2 aligns across 15 bases. Germline-derived CDR1 and CDR2 are SGHNT and YYREEE (reference sequence). CDR3 length: 17 residues. V trimming: 4 bases; J trimming: 5 bases; junction bases outside the gene matches: 6. The CDR3 sequence: CASSGPGLAGGTGELFF. The CDR3 bases are TGTGCCAGCAGCGGACCGGGACTAGCGGGGGGTACCGGGGAGCTGTTTTTT. The variable domain in full, with the rest retrieved from reference TRBV5-4 and TRBJ2-2, is ETGVTQSPTHLIKTRGQQVTLRCSSQSGHNTVSWYQQALGQGPQFIFQYYREEENGRGNFPPRFSGLQFPNYSSELNVNALELDDSALYLCASSGPGLAGGTGELFFGEGSRLTVL.

The gene calls are TRBV18 and TRBJ1-1, with 7 bases identical to TRBD1. Per germline, CDR1 KGHSH and CDR2 LQKENI. This CDR3 has 15 amino acids. With V trimmed by 2 bases and J by 1 base, 4 bases remained unmatched. In DNA, the CDR3 is TGTGCCAGCTCACCAACGCAGGGGGGGAACACTGAAGCTTTCTTT. It translates to CASSPTQGGNTEAFF. The full variable domain, with the rest looked up from reference TRBV18 and TRBJ1-1, is NAGVMQNPRHLVRRRGQEARLRCSPMKGHSHVYWYRQLPEEGLKFMVYLQKENIIDESGMPKERFSAEFPKEGPSILRIQQVVRGDSAAYFCASSPTQGGNTEAFFGQGTRLTVV.

The chain couples TRBV2 to TRBJ1-4, with D hard to call. The CDR3 loop spans 12 amino acids. Looked up from germline, CDR1 is SNHLY and CDR2 is FYNNEI. V lost 8 bases, J lost 11 bases, and 15 bases lay in between. In nucleotides, the CDR3 is TGTGCCAGCGGGGAGGGAGCGCTGAAACTGTTTTTT. The encoded protein is CASGEGALKLFF.

V gene TRBV10-1 combines with J gene TRBJ1-1; 9 bases fit TRBD1. This CDR3 has 12 residues. With V trimmed by 4 bases and J by 6 bases, 0 bases remained unmatched. Germline CDR1 and CDR2: WNHNN and SYGVQD (reference sequence). CDR3 coding DNA: TGCGCCAGCAGTGGGGACAGGGCTGAAGCTTTCTTT. Translating gives CASSGDRAEAFF.

The rearrangement joins TRBV19 to TRBJ2-7; tentative D call: TRBD2 (5 bases). The V and J ends lost 2 bases and 2 bases respectively, with 13 bases between them. The CDR3 consists of 15 residues. Per the germline V gene, CDR1 is LNHDA and CDR2 is SQIVND (reference sequence). CDR3 sequence reads: CASSITGDGTYEQYF. CDR3 DNA sequence: TGTGCCAGTAGTATAACCGGGGATGGAACCTACGAGCAGTACTTC. The full variable domain, in which reference TRBV19 and TRBJ2-7 provide the parts outside the CDR3, is DGGITQSPKYLFRKEGQNVTLSCEQNLNHDAMYWYRQDPGQGLRLIYYSQIVNDFQKGDIAEGYSVSREKKESFPLTVTSAQKNPTAFYLCASSITGDGTYEQYFGPGTRLTVT.

The rearrangement uses TRBV5-6 and TRBJ2-5; 9 nucleotides line up with TRBD2. With 0 bases clipped from V and 5 bases from J, the junction kept 8 bases outside the gene matches. The CDR3 is 16 residues long. CDR1 and CDR2 (germline): SGHDT, YYEEEE. The CDR3 sequence: CASSLGDGAGGETQYF. In nucleotides, the CDR3 is TGTGCCAGCAGCTTGGGGGACGGTGCGGGAGGGGAGACCCAGTACTTC.